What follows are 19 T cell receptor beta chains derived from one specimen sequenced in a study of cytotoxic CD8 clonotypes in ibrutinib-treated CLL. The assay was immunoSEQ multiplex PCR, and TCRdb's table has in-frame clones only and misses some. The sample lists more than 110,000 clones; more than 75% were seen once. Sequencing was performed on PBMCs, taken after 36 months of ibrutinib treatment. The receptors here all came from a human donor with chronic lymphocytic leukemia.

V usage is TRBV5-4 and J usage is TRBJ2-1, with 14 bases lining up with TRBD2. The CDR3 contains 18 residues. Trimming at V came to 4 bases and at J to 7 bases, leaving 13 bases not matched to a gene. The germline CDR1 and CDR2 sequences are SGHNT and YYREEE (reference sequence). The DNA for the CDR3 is TGTGCCAGCAGCCAGGGACTAGCGGGGGCCTCACCTATGAATGAGCAGTTCTTC. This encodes CASSQGLAGASPMNEQFF.

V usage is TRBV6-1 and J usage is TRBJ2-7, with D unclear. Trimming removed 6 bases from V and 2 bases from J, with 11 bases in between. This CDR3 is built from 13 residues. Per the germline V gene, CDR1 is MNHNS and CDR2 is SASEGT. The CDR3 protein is CASRAGSTYEQYF. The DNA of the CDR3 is TGTGCCAGCAGAGCCGGGTCCACCTACGAGCAGTACTTC.

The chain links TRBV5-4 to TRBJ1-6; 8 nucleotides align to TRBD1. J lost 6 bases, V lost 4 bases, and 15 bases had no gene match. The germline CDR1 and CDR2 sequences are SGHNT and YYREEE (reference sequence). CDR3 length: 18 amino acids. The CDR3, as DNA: TGTGCCAGCAGCCTACGGCTTCGACAGGGGATCTTTAATTCACCCCTCCACTTT. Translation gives CASSLRLRQGIFNSPLHF.

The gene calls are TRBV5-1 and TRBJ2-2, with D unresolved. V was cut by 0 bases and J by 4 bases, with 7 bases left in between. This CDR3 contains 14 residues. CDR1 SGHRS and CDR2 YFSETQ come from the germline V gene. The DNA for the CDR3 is TGCGCCAGCAGCTTGGCTTGGTCCACCGGGGAGCTGTTTTTT. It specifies CASSLAWSTGELFF.

CDR3 loop: CASSVPQRAYGYTF. DNA for the CDR3: TGTGCCAGCAGCGTACCTCAACGAGCCTATGGCTACACCTTC. J is TRBJ1-2 and V is TRBV7-9; D uncertain. Trimming took 5 bases from V and 4 from J, leaving 14 bases between them. Germline CDR1 SEHNR, CDR2 FQNEAQ (reference sequence). The CDR3 loop spans 14 amino acids.

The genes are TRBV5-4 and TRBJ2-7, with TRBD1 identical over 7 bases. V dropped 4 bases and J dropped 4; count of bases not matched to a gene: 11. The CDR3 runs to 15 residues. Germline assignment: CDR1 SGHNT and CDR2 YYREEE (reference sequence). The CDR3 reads CASSRGPDRSYEQYF. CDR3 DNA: TGTGCCAGCAGCCGAGGGCCGGACAGGTCTTACGAGCAGTACTTC.

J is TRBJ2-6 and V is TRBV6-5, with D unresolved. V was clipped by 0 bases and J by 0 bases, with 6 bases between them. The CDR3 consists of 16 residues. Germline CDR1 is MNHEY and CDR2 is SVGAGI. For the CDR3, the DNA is TGTGCCAGCAGTTACTCAGTGAGCTCTGGGGCCAACGTCCTGACTTTC. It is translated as CASSYSVSSGANVLTF.

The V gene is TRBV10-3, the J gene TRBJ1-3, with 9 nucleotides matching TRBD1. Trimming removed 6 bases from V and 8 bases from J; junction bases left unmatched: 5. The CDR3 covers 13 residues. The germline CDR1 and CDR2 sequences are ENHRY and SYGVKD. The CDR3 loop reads CAISGTGRYTIYF. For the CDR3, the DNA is TGTGCCATCAGCGGGACAGGGAGGTACACCATATATTTT.

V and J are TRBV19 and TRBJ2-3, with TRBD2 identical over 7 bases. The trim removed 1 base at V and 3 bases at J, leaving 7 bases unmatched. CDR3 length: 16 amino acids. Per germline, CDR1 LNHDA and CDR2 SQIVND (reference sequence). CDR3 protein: CASSIAASGNTDTQYF. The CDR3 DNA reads TGTGCCAGTAGTATAGCAGCTAGCGGCAATACAGATACGCAGTATTTT. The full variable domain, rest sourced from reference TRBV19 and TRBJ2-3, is DGGITQSPKYLFRKEGQNVTLSCEQNLNHDAMYWYRQDPGQGLRLIYYSQIVNDFQKGDIAEGYSVSREKKESFPLTVTSAQKNPTAFYLCASSIAASGNTDTQYFGPGTRLTVL.

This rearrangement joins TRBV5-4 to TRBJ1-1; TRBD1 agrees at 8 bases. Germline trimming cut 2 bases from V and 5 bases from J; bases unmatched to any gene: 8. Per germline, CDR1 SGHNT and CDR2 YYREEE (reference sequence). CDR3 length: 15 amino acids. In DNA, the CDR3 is TGTGCCAGCAGCTTACACAGGGGGTTGGGGACTGAAGCTTTCTTT. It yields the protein CASSLHRGLGTEAFF.

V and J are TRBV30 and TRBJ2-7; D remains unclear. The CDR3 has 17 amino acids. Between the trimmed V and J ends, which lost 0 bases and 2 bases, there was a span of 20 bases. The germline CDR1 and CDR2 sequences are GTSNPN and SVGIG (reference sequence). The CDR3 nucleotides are TGTGCCTGGAGTGTTCCCCCCCGTTTGGCGCGCACCTACGAGCAGTACTTC. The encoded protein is CAWSVPPRLARTYEQYF.

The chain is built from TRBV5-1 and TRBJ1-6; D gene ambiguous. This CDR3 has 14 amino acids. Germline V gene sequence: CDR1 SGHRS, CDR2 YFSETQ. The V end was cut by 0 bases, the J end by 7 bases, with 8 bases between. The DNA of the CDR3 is TGCGCCAGCAGCTTGGGTTCGGGGAATTCACCCCTCCACTTT. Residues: CASSLGSGNSPLHF. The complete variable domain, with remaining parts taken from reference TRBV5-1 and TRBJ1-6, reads KAGVTQTPRYLIKTRGQQVTLSCSPISGHRSVSWYQQTPGQGLQFLFEYFSETQRNKGNFPGRFSGRQFSNSRSEMNVSTLELGDSALYLCASSLGSGNSPLHFGNGTRLTVT.

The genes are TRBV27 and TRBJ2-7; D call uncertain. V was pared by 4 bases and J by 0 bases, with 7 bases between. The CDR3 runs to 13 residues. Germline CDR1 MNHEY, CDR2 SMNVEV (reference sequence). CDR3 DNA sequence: TGTGCCAGCAGTTGGGCTAGCTCCTACGAGCAGTACTTC. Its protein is CASSWASSYEQYF.

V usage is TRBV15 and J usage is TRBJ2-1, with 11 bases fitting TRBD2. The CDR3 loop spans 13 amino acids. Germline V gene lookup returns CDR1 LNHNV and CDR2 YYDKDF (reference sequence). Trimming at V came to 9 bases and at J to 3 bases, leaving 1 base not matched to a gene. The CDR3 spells CATGLAGYNEQFF. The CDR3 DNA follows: TGTGCCACTGGACTAGCGGGCTACAATGAGCAGTTCTTC. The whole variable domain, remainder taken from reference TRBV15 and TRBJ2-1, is DAMVIQNPRYQVTQFGKPVTLSCSQTLNHNVMYWYQQKSSQAPKLLFHYYDKDFNNEADTPDNFQSRRPNTSFCFLDIRSPGLGDTAMYLCATGLAGYNEQFFGPGTRLTVL.

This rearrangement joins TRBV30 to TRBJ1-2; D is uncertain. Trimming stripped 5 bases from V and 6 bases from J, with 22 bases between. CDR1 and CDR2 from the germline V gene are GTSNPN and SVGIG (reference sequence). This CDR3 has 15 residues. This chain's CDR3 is CAWSRQPLFPHGYTF. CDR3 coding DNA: TGTGCCTGGTCCCGGCAGCCTCTGTTCCCGCATGGCTACACCTTC.

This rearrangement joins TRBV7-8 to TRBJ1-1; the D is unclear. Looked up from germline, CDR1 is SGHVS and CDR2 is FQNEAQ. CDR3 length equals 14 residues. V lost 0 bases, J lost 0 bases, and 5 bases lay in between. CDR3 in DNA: TGTGCCAGCAGCTTAGCAGGGATGAACACTGAAGCTTTCTTT. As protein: CASSLAGMNTEAFF.

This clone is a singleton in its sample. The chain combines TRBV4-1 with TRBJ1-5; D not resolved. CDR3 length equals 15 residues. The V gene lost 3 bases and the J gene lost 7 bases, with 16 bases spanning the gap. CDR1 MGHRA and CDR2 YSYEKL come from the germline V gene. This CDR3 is CASSQFDGLGQPQHF. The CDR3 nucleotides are TGCGCCAGCAGCCAGTTCGACGGGCTAGGACAGCCCCAGCATTTT.

Here the CDR3 reads CAIKPGQGAATSTDTQYF. The CDR3 DNA is TGTGCCATCAAGCCGGGACAGGGGGCTGCTACTAGCACAGATACGCAGTATTTT. The V gene is TRBV10-3, the J gene TRBJ2-3; 12 bases match TRBD1. The CDR3 is made up of 18 amino acids. The germline CDR1 and CDR2 sequences are ENHRY and SYGVKD. The V segment lost 7 bases and the J segment 0 bases; nucleotides outside the gene matches: 11.

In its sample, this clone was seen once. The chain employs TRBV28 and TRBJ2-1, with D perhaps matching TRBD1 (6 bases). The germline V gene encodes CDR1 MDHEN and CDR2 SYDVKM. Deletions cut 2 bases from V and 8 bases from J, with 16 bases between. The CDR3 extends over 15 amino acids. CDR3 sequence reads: CASSLSGQNTHEQFF. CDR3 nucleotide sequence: TGTGCCAGCAGTTTAAGTGGACAGAACACCCATGAGCAGTTCTTC.